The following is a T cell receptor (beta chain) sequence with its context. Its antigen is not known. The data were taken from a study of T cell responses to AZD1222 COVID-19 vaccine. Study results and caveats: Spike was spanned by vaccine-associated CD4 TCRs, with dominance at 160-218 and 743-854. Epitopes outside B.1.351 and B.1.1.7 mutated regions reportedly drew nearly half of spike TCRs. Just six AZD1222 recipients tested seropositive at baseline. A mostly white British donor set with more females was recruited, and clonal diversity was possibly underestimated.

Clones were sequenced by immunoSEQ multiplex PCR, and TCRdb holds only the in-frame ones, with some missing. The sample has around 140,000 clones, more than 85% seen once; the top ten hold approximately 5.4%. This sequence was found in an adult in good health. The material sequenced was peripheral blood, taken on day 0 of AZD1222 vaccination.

In DNA form, the CDR3 reads TGTGCCAACCCCGCACAGGGGGGGAACTATGGCTACACCTTC. Its translation is CANPAQGGNYGYTF. The chain has TRBV19 and TRBJ1-2, with 8 bases identical to TRBD1. The CDR3 covers 14 residues. Germline V gene sequence: CDR1 LNHDA, CDR2 SQIVND (reference sequence). With V trimmed by 10 bases and J by 2 bases, 9 bases remained unmatched.